Listed here is a single T cell receptor (beta chain). Its target is not known. This entry comes from a study of identical twins. Whole-study results and caveats: Without tracking the same donors, conclusions rested on cross-sectional statistical analysis. In cord blood, abundant beta clonotypes had fewer insertions; memory showed no trend.

The CDR3 covers 16 residues. V lost 5 bases and J lost 0; bases outside the gene matches: 5. Germline V lookup: CDR1 ENHRY, CDR2 SYGVKD. MiXCR was run by TCRdb on the 5' RACE reads, yielding one entry per CDR3 protein. The sample contains 510,000 or so distinct CDR3 sequences, around 15% of which appear only once. These data were also reused for a study on yellow fever vaccine responses in identical twins.

Sequenced: CD4+ T cells sorted from blood. This sequence joins TRBV10-3 and TRBJ2-2; 8 positions agree with TRBD1. The clonotype originates from a woman under 30 in good health. CDR3 bases: TGTGCCATCAGTCCAACACAGGGGGCGAACACCGGGGAGCTGTTTTTT. Translation gives CAISPTQGANTGELFF.